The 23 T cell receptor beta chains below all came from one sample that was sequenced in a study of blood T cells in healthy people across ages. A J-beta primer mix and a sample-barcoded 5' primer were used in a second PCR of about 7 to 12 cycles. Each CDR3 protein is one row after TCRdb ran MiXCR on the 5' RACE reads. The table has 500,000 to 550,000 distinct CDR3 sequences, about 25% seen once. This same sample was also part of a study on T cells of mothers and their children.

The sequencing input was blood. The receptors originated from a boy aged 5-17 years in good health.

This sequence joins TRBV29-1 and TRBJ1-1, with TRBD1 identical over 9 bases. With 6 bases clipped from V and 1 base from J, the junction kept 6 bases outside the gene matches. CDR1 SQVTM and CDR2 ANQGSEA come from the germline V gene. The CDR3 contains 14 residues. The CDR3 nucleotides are TGCAGCGTGGGACAGGGTACTTCGAACACTGAAGCTTTCTTT. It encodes CSVGQGTSNTEAFF. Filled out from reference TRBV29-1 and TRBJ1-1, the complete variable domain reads SAVISQKPSRDICQRGTSLTIQCQVDSQVTMMFWYRQQPGQSLTLIATANQGSEATYESGFVIDKFPISRPNLTFSTLTVSNMSPEDSSIYLCSVGQGTSNTEAFFGQGTRLTVV.

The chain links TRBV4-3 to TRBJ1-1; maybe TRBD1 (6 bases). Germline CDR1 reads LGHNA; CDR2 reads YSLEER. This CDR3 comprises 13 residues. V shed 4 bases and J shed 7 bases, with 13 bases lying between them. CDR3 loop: CASSPWEGGEAFF. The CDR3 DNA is TGCGCCAGCAGCCCCTGGGAAGGGGGTGAAGCTTTCTTT.

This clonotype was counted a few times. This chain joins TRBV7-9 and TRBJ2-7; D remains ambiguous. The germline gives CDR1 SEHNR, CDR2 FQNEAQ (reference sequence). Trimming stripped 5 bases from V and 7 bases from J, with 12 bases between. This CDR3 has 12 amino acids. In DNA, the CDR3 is TGTGCCAGCAGCCTGGGAACCCAAGAGCAGTACTTC. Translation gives CASSLGTQEQYF. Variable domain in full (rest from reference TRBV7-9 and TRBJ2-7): DTGVSQNPRHKITKRGQNVTFRCDPISEHNRLYWYRQTLGQGPEFLTYFQNEAQLEKSRLLSDRFSAERPKGSFSTLEIQRTEQGDSAMYLCASSLGTQEQYFGPGTRLTVT.

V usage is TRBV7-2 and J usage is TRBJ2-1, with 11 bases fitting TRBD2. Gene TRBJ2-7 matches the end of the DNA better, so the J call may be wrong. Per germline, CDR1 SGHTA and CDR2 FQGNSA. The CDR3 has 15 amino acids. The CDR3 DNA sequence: TGTGCCAGCACCAGGACTAGCGGGTCTTCCTACGAGCAGTACTTC. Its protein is CASTRTSGSSYEQYF.

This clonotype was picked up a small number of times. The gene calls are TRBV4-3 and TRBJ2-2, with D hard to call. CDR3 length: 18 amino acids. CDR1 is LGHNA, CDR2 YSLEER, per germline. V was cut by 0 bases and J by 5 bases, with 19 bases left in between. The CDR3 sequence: CASSQDRWLVARTGELFF. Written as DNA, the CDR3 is TGCGCCAGCAGCCAAGATCGGTGGCTGGTCGCGAGGACCGGGGAGCTGTTTTTT.

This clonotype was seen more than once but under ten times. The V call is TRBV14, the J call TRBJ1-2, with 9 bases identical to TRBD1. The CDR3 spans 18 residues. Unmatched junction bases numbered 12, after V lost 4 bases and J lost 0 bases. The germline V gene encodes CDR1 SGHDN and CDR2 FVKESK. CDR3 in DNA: TGTGCCAGCAGCCGAACCCCGGGACAGGGCCGAGCTAACTATGGCTACACCTTC. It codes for CASSRTPGQGRANYGYTF.

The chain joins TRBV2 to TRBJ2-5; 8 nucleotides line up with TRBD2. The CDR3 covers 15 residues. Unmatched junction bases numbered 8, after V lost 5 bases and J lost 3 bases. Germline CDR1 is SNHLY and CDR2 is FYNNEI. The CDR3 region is CASSRLGAGEETQYF. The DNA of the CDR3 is TGTGCCAGCAGTCGTCTTGGAGCGGGGGAAGAGACCCAGTACTTC.

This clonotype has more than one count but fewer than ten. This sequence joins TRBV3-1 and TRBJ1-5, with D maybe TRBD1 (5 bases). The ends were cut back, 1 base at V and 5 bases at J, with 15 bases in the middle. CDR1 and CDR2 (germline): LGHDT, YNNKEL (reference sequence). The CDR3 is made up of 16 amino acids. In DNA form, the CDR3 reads TGTGCCAGCAGCCAAGTCGGAGACAGTCCGGATCAGCCCCAGCATTTT. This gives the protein CASSQVGDSPDQPQHF.

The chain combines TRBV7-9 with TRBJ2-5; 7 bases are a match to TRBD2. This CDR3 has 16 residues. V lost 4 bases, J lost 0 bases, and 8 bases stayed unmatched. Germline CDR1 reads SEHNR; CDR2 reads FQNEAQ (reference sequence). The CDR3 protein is CASSSPLGGNQETQYF. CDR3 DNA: TGTGCCAGCAGCTCCCCTCTCGGGGGGAACCAAGAGACCCAGTACTTC.

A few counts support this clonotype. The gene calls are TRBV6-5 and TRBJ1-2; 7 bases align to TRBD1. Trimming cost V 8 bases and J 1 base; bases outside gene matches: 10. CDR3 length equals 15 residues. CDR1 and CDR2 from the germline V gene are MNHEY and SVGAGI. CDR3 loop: CASRRDRLINYGYTF. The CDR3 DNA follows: TGTGCCAGCCGTCGGGACAGACTTATTAACTATGGCTACACCTTC.

The chain's CDR3 is CSADSGSSSTYEQYF. CDR3 nucleotide sequence: TGCAGTGCTGATAGCGGGAGTAGTTCGACCTACGAGCAGTACTTC. The chain is built from TRBV20-1 and TRBJ2-5, with TRBD2 identical over 9 bases. The last part of the DNA fits TRBJ2-7 better; the J call may be wrong. This CDR3 has 15 amino acids. Germline CDR1 reads DFQATT; CDR2 reads SNEGSKA (reference sequence).

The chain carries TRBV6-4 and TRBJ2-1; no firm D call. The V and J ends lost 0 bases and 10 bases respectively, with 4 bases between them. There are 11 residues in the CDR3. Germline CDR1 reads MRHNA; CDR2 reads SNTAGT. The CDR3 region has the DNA TGTGCCAGCAGTGACTCGGGAGAGCAGTTCTTC. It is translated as CASSDSGEQFF.

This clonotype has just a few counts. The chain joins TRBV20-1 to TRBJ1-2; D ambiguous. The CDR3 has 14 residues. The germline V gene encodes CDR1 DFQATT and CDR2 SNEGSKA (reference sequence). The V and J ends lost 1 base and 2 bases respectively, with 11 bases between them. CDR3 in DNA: TGCAGTGCTAGAGGGGCATATTTGAACTATGGCTACACCTTC. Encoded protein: CSARGAYLNYGYTF.

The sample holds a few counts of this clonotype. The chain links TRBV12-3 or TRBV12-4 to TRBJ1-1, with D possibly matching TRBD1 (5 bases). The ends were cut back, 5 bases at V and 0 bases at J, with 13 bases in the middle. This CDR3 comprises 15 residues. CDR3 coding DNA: TGTGCCAGCAGTGGGGCTCAGGTCTTGAACACTGAAGCTTTCTTT. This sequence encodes CASSGAQVLNTEAFF.

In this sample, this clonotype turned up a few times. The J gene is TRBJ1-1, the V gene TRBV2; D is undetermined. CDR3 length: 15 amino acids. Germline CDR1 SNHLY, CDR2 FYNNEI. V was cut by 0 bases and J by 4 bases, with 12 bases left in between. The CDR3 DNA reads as TGTGCCAGCAGTGAAGCGCTGAGATCGGGCACTGAAGCTTTCTTT. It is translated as CASSEALRSGTEAFF. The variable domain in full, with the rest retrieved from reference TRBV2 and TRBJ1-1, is EPEVTQTPSHQVTQMGQEVILRCVPISNHLYFYWYRQILGQKVEFLVSFYNNEISEKSEIFDDQFSVERPDGSNFTLKIRSTKLEDSAMYFCASSEALRSGTEAFFGQGTRLTVV.

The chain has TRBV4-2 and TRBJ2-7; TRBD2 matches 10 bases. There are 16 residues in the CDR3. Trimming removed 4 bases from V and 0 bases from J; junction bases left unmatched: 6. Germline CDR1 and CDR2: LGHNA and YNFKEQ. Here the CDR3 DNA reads TGTGCCAGCAGCCGCAGCGGGAGGGGTAGCTCCTACGAGCAGTACTTC. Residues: CASSRSGRGSSYEQYF.

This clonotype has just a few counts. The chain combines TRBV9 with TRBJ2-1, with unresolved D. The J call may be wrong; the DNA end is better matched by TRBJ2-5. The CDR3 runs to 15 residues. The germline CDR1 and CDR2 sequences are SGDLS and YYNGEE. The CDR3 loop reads CASSNLPHLGETQYF. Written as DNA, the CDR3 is TGTGCCAGCAGTAACTTACCCCACCTTGGGGAGACCCAGTACTTC.

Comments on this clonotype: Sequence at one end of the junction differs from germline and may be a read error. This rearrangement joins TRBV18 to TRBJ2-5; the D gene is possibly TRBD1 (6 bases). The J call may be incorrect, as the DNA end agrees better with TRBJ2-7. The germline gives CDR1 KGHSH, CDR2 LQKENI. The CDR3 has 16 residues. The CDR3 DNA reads TGTGCCAGCTCGCCACCTTGGGGGCCCAACTCCTACGAGCAGTACTTC. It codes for CASSPPWGPNSYEQYF.

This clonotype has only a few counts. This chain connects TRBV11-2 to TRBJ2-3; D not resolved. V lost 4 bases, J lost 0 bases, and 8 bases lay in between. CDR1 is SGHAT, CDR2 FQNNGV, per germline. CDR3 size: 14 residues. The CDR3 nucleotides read TGTGCCAGCAGCTCTCCGCAAAGCACAGATACGCAGTATTTT. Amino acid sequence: CASSSPQSTDTQYF.

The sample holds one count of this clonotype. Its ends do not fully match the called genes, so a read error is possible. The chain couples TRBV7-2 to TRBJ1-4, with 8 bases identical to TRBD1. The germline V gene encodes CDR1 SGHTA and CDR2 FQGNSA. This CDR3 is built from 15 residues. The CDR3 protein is CASSPRTGTVEKPFF. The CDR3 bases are TGTGCCAGCAGCCCCCGGACAGGGACGGTTGAAAAACCGTTTTTT.

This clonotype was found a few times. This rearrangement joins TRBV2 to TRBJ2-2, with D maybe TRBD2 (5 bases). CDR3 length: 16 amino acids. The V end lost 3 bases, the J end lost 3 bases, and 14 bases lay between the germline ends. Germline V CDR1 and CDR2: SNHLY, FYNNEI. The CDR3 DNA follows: TGTGCCAGCAGTGACGTTAGGCTAGCCGACACCGGGGAGCTGTTTTTT. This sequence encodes CASSDVRLADTGELFF.

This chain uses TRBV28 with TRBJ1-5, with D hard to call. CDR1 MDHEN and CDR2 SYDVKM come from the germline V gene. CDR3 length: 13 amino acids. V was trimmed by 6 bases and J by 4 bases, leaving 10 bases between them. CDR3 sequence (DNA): TGTGCCAGCAGCCTCACAGAGAATCAGCCCCAGCATTTT. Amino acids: CASSLTENQPQHF.

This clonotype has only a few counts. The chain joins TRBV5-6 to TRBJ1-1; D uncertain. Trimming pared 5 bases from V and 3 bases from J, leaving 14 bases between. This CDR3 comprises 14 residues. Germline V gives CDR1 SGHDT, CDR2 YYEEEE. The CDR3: CASRAKWEDTEAFF. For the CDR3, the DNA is TGTGCCAGCAGAGCGAAATGGGAGGACACTGAAGCTTTCTTT. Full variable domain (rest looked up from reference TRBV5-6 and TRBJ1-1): DAGVTQSPTHLIKTRGQQVTLRCSPKSGHDTVSWYQQALGQGPQFIFQYYEEEERQRGNFPDRFSGHQFPNYSSELNVNALLLGDSALYLCASRAKWEDTEAFFGQGTRLTVV.